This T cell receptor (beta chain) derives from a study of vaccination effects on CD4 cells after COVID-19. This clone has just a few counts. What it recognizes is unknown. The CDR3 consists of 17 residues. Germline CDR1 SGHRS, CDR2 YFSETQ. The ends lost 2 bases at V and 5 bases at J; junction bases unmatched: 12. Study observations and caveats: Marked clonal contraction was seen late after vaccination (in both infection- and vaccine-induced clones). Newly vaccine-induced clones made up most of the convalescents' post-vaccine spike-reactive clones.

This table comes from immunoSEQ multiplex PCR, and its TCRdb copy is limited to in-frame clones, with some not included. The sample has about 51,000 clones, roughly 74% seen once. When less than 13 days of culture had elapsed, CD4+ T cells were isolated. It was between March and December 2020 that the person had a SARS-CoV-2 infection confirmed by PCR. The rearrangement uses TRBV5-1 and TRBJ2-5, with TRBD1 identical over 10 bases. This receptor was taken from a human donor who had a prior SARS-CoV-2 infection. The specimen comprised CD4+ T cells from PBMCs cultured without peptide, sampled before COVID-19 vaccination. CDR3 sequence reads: CASSFTTGTGVAETQYF. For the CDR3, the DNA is TGCGCCAGCAGCTTTACCACGGGGACAGGGGTGGCGGAGACCCAGTACTTC.